A selection of T cell receptor beta chains follows, all from one sample in a study of T cell repertoires in cytomegalovirus infection. No antigen has been identified for these receptors. TCRdb itself ran the reads through MiXCR, one entry per CDR3 protein. The sample records around 430,000 distinct CDR3 sequences, 40% to 50% being singletons. The sequencing used cultured PBMCs, collected from culture after CMV antigen stimulation. The receptors derive from a human donor in good health (CMV status not recorded). Some clones in this sample may be carry-over from other donors' samples. CDR3s include the opening cysteine and the closing phenylalanine or tryptophan. The order of the fields is CDR3 length, clone size, V gene, J gene, D gene, CDR3 protein, CDR3 DNA. A D gene is named only where the DNA matches it firmly. Part of the rows lack a size; the others show once, few, many or a class for expanded clones.

14	few	TRBV7-2	TRBJ2-3	-	CASSLQLPTDTQYF	TGTGCCAGCAGCCTCCAGTTACCCACAGATACGCAGTATTTT
14	-	TRBV12-3/TRBV12-4	TRBJ1-6	-	CASSFRGGNSPLHF	TGTGCCAGCAGTTTCCGGGGGGGTAATTCACCCCTCCACTTT
11	-	TRBV7-8	TRBJ1-6	-	CASSSLGTLHF	TGTGCCAGCAGCTCCCTAGGGACCCTCCACTTT
14	-	TRBV7-8	TRBJ2-5	-	CASSLALEEETQYF	TGTGCCAGCAGCTTAGCCCTCGAGGAAGAGACCCAGTACTTC
13	few	TRBV7-2	TRBJ2-3	TRBD2	CATPGTSVDTQYF	TGTGCCACCCCCGGGACTAGCGTGGATACGCAGTATTTT
14	-	TRBV7-2	TRBJ2-1	-	CASSFQSSYNEQFF	TGTGCCAGCAGCTTTCAATCCTCCTACAATGAGCAGTTCTTC
14	-	TRBV25-1	TRBJ2-5	TRBD2	CASSPGGGKETQYF	TGTGCCAGCAGTCCGGGGGGGGGTAAAGAGACCCAGTACTTC
16	-	TRBV3-1	TRBJ2-3	-	CASSQGVGLSTDTQYF	TGTGCCAGCAGCCAAGGGGTCGGGCTAAGCACAGATACGCAGTATTTT
18	-	TRBV7-9	TRBJ1-2	-	CASSLIPPAGQNTYGYTF	TGTGCCAGCAGCTTGATACCCCCTGCCGGACAGAACACCTATGGCTACACCTTC
15	few	TRBV7-6	TRBJ2-2	TRBD2	CASTPRLAGTGELFF	TGTGCCAGCACCCCTAGACTAGCGGGGACCGGGGAGCTGTTTTTT
14	-	TRBV2	TRBJ2-3	TRBD2	CASSGTRTGDTQYF	TGTGCCAGCAGCGGGACTAGAACGGGGGATACGCAGTATTTT
15	-	TRBV7-8	TRBJ1-2	-	CASSLHAGSNYGYTF	TGTGCCAGCAGCTTACATGCGGGATCTAACTATGGCTACACCTTC
15	many	TRBV7-2	TRBJ2-5	TRBD2	CASSYAGGAGETQYF	TGTGCCAGCAGCTACGCCGGGGGGGCGGGAGAGACCCAGTACTTC
14	few	TRBV6-2/TRBV6-3	TRBJ1-1	-	CASSKRALNTEAFF	TGTGCCAGCAGTAAACGGGCCTTGAACACTGAAGCTTTCTTT
13	few	TRBV7-2	TRBJ2-1	-	CASSPLEGGRLFF	TGTGCCAGCAGCCCACTGGAGGGGGGACGTCTGTTCTTC
12	-	TRBV6-2/TRBV6-3	TRBJ2-1	-	CASSYRTTEQFF	TGTGCCAGCAGTTACCGAACTACTGAGCAGTTCTTC
9	many	TRBV5-5	TRBJ2-3	-	CASGDTQYF	TGTGCCAGCGGCGATACGCAGTATTTT
13	-	TRBV6-6	TRBJ1-5	-	CASSWGVGRPQHF	TGTGCCAGCAGTTGGGGCGTGGGGAGGCCCCAGCATTTT
15	-	TRBV9	TRBJ2-1	-	CASSVRDGPKNEQFF	TGTGCCAGCAGCGTACGGGACGGACCGAAGAATGAGCAGTTCTTC
15	-	TRBV20-1	TRBJ2-3	TRBD2	CSSTSGGRLTDTQYF	TGCAGTTCGACTAGCGGGGGTCGACTCACAGATACGCAGTATTTT
14	-	TRBV7-2	TRBJ2-5	-	CAGSPGAGRETQYF	TGTGCCGGCAGCCCCGGGGCGGGGCGAGAGACCCAGTACTTC
16	-	TRBV6-8	TRBJ2-5	-	CASSYSGGRAQETQYF	TGTGCCAGCAGTTACTCGGGGGGCAGGGCGCAAGAGACCCAGTACTTC
16	few	TRBV7-6	TRBJ1-2	-	CASSPRPGEGVSGYTF	TGTGCCAGCAGCCCCCGACCCGGGGAGGGGGTTTCTGGCTACACCTTC
18	-	TRBV4-1	TRBJ2-5	TRBD2	CASSQGPGLADFQETQYF	TGCGCCAGCAGCCAAGGACCGGGACTAGCGGACTTCCAAGAGACCCAGTACTTC
14	-	TRBV6-6	TRBJ2-3	-	CASSYATNPDTQYF	TGTGCCAGCAGTTATGCGACTAACCCAGATACGCAGTATTTT
15	-	TRBV2	TRBJ1-1	-	CAINQQSRRDTEAFF	TGTGCCATCAATCAACAGTCAAGGAGGGACACTGAAGCTTTCTTT
14	-	TRBV2	TRBJ1-4	TRBD1	CASSAGGRAEKLFF	TGTGCCAGCAGTGCAGGGGGCCGGGCGGAAAAACTGTTTTTT
13	few	TRBV4-2	TRBJ2-1	-	CASSQSPGSEQFF	TGTGCCAGCAGCCAAAGCCCTGGGAGTGAGCAGTTCTTC
12	-	TRBV12-3/TRBV12-4	TRBJ1-2	-	CASRHKRGGYTF	TGTGCCAGCAGACACAAAAGGGGTGGCTACACCTTC
13	-	TRBV6-4	TRBJ2-3	-	CASSEGFTDTQYF	TGTGCCAGCAGTGAAGGTTTCACAGATACGCAGTATTTT
19	few	TRBV2	TRBJ2-7	TRBD2	CASSEKRSMTSGRSYEQYF	TGTGCCAGCAGTGAAAAGAGATCCATGACTAGCGGGAGGTCCTACGAGCAGTACTTC
14	few	TRBV7-2	TRBJ1-1	TRBD1	CASSLARQGTEAFF	TGTGCCAGCAGCTTAGCCCGACAGGGCACTGAAGCTTTCTTT
17	few	TRBV7-4	TRBJ1-5	-	CASSHYGTITGNQPQHF	TGTGCCAGCAGCCATTATGGGACCATAACGGGCAATCAGCCCCAGCATTTT
14	-	TRBV19	TRBJ2-1	TRBD2	CASLAGGLYNEQFF	TGTGCCAGCTTAGCGGGGGGGCTTTACAATGAGCAGTTCTTC
14	-	TRBV7-2	TRBJ2-3	-	CASSLGAYSDTQYF	TGTGCCAGCAGCTTAGGGGCCTACTCAGATACGCAGTATTTT
14	-	TRBV7-9	TRBJ1-2	TRBD1	CASRPGQGAYGYTF	TGTGCCAGCCGACCGGGACAGGGGGCGTATGGCTACACCTTC
18	few	TRBV7-9	TRBJ2-6	-	CASSSWWALGSGANVLTF	TGTGCCAGCAGCTCCTGGTGGGCTCTCGGTTCTGGGGCCAACGTCCTGACTTTC
16	-	TRBV23-1	TRBJ2-7	-	CASSQLGVQSSYEQYF	TGCGCCAGCAGTCAGCTCGGAGTGCAGAGCTCCTACGAGCAGTACTTC
16	few	TRBV6-6	TRBJ2-1	TRBD2	CASSYSGGEIGSEQFF	TGTGCCAGCAGTTACTCGGGGGGGGAGATAGGTAGTGAGCAGTTCTTC
16	-	TRBV7-2	TRBJ2-7	-	CASSFDSSSFPYEQYF	TGTGCCAGCAGCTTCGATTCTAGTTCGTTCCCCTACGAGCAGTACTTC
15	-	TRBV14	TRBJ1-6	-	CASSHKSSYNSPLHF	TGTGCCAGCAGCCACAAGAGCTCCTATAATTCACCCCTCCACTTT
14	few	TRBV7-2	TRBJ2-1	TRBD2	CASSMGLAGNEQFF	TGTGCCAGCAGCATGGGACTAGCGGGGAATGAGCAGTTCTTC
17	few	TRBV5-4	TRBJ1-1	-	CASSLGRGAGRYTEAFF	TGTGCCAGCAGCCTGGGACGTGGGGCAGGGCGCTACACTGAAGCTTTCTTT
17	-	TRBV6-1	TRBJ1-5	TRBD1	CASSVGQDTYSNQPQHF	TGTGCCAGCAGTGTGGGACAGGACACTTATAGCAATCAGCCCCAGCATTTT
16	few	TRBV27	TRBJ1-6	-	CASSFWQSSYNSPLHF	TGTGCCAGCAGTTTCTGGCAGAGCTCCTATAATTCACCCCTCCACTTT
14	-	TRBV12-3/TRBV12-4	TRBJ2-5	TRBD2	CASSPAGVQETQYF	TGTGCCAGCAGTCCCGCGGGGGTACAAGAGACCCAGTACTTC
14	-	TRBV7-2	TRBJ2-5	-	CASSRAQKQETQYF	TGTGCCAGCAGTAGAGCCCAGAAGCAAGAGACCCAGTACTTC